This T cell receptor (beta chain) was captured by sequencing in a study of cytomegalovirus exposure and HLA in healthy donors. Study as a whole: The approximately 120 million unique TCR beta sequences, from roughly 180 million T cells, were found by an earlier analysis.

Of note for this clone: Its specificity is not known.

Study-level findings and limits: Apparent HLA restriction characterized most CMV-associated TCR beta chains in a later analysis. Within an earlier analysis, most TCR beta V segments proved productive either about 90% or about 30% of the time. For presence/absence analyses, sequencing depth was assumed to be roughly uniform across donors.

Vbeta (60) and Jbeta (13) primers were used in the PCR. The assay was immunoSEQ multiplex PCR, and TCRdb's table has in-frame clones only and misses some. The profile shows about 86,000 clones, roughly three quarters of them singletons. Trimming took off 3 bases at V and 6 bases at J, with 11 bases between the two ends. Germline CDR1 MNHEY, CDR2 SMNVEV (reference sequence). CDR3 length: 13 residues. This clonotype was sampled from a middle-aged woman in good health and CMV-seropositive. Sequences were obtained from PBMCs. The V and J genes are TRBV27 and TRBJ1-1, with D perhaps matching TRBD1 (5 bases). CDR3 DNA: TGTGCCAGCAGTTTCCAGGGCAAGGCTGAAGCTTTCTTT. Translated, it gives CASSFQGKAEAFF.